The rows below give T cell receptor beta chains drawn from one sample of a study of graft-versus-host responses after intestinal transplantation. The protocol was immunoSEQ multiplex PCR, while the TCRdb copy is restricted to in-frame clones and leaves out a portion. The sample carries around 31,000 clones, roughly 83% recorded once. Their specific antigens are unknown. This specimen was unstimulated CD8+ T cells sorted from spleen or lymph node cells, taken before intestinal transplant. The source of these receptors is a human donor who received an intestinal transplant. Each CDR3 is given with its conserved first and last residue. The D gene is left open where the match is weak. Part of the rows lack a size; the others show once, few, many or a class for expanded clones.

j_call | v_call | clone_size | d_call | cdr3_aa | cdr3_nt
TRBJ2-7 | TRBV19 | NA | TRBD2 | CASSRAGEGYEQYF | TGTGCCAGTAGTCGAGCGGGAGAGGGATACGAGCAGTACTTC
TRBJ2-7 | TRBV28 | NA | TRBD2 | CASNLSGGDEQYF | TGTGCCAGCAATTTATCCGGGGGGGACGAGCAGTACTTC
TRBJ2-1 | TRBV27 | NA | TRBD2 | CASSDLLAGGYNEQFF | TGTGCCAGCAGTGATCTCCTAGCGGGGGGTTACAATGAGCAGTTCTTC
TRBJ2-7 | TRBV11-2 | once | TRBD2 | CASIGLAASVSF | TGTGCCAGCATTGGTCTAGCGGCCTCCGTTTCCTTC
TRBJ2-2 | TRBV28 | few | TRBD1 | CASSFLGTGGFGGAPGELFF | TGTGCCAGCAGTTTTTTAGGGACAGGGGGCTTTGGGGGAGCCCCCGGGGAGCTGTTTTTT
TRBJ2-2 | TRBV7-6 | NA | NA | CASSSPAGSNTGELFF | TGTGCCAGCAGCTCCCCGGCGGGTTCGAACACCGGGGAGCTGTTTTTT
TRBJ2-1 | TRBV6-5 | NA | TRBD2 | CASSLSGRGDNEQFF | TGTGCCAGCAGTCTTAGCGGGAGAGGTGACAATGAGCAGTTCTTC
TRBJ2-5 | TRBV6-5 | NA | NA | CASSSGQTEETQYF | TGTGCCAGCAGTTCGGGACAAACTGAAGAGACCCAGTACTTC
TRBJ2-7 | TRBV9 | NA | NA | CASVRQNANEQYF | TGTGCCAGCGTGAGACAAAATGCCAACGAGCAGTACTTC
TRBJ2-7 | TRBV7-3 | NA | NA | CASSLLVGERYEQYF | TGTGCCAGCAGCTTATTGGTGGGAGAACGCTACGAGCAGTACTTC
TRBJ1-4 | TRBV6-1 | NA | TRBD1 | CASSEGQGGEKLFF | TGTGCCAGCAGTGAAGGACAGGGAGGCGAAAAACTGTTTTTT
TRBJ2-1 | TRBV2 | NA | NA | CASSEAQSLSYNEQFF | TGTGCCAGCAGTGAAGCGCAGTCTCTGTCCTACAATGAGCAGTTCTTC
TRBJ2-6 | TRBV29-1 | NA | TRBD1 | CSVGTGGISGANVLTF | TGCAGCGTTGGGACAGGGGGGATCTCTGGGGCCAACGTCCTGACTTTC
TRBJ2-1 | TRBV28 | NA | TRBD2 | CASSLTGGGSLWGNEQFF | TGTGCCAGCAGTTTGACTGGGGGGGGAAGTCTCTGGGGCAATGAGCAGTTCTTC
TRBJ2-3 | TRBV9 | NA | TRBD2 | CASSVAGRATDTQYF | TGTGCCAGCAGCGTAGCTGGGAGGGCTACAGATACGCAGTATTTT
TRBJ2-2 | TRBV4-1 | NA | TRBD2 | CASSQDRRVAGNTGELFF | TGCGCCAGCAGCCAAGATAGGAGGGTAGCGGGGAACACCGGGGAGCTGTTTTTT